The 21 T cell receptor beta chains listed next were all sequenced from one sample in a study of blood T cell repertoires in COVID-19. Here immunoSEQ multiplex PCR was the method, and the copy in TCRdb shows in-frame clones only, minus some. The sample carries over 130,000 clones, about 87% recorded once. The source material was peripheral blood. These TCRs come from a human donor in a cohort sampled during active COVID-19.

This chain uses TRBV7-9 with TRBJ1-2; no firm D call. From germline, CDR1 is SEHNR and CDR2 FQNEAQ (reference sequence). This CDR3 comprises 11 residues. With 2 bases removed from V and 8 bases from J, the gap between germline ends came to 6 bases. CDR3 coding DNA: TGTGCCAGCAGCTTAACCGGGGGCTACACCTTC. Amino acids: CASSLTGGYTF. Drawing the rest from reference TRBV7-9 and TRBJ1-2, the complete variable domain is DTGVSQNPRHKITKRGQNVTFRCDPISEHNRLYWYRQTLGQGPEFLTYFQNEAQLEKSRLLSDRFSAERPKGSFSTLEIQRTEQGDSAMYLCASSLTGGYTFGSGTRLTVV.

The chain couples TRBV9 to TRBJ1-3; possibly TRBD1 for D (5 bases). Germline CDR1 SGDLS, CDR2 YYNGEE. The CDR3 extends over 15 amino acids. The V end lost 0 bases, the J end lost 0 bases, and 7 bases lay between the germline ends. Here the CDR3 reads CASSVEGVSGNTIYF. Written as DNA, the CDR3 is TGTGCCAGCAGCGTAGAAGGGGTCTCTGGAAACACCATATATTTT.

The rearrangement links TRBV12-3 or TRBV12-4 to TRBJ2-7, with 8 bases lining up with TRBD1. This CDR3 contains 13 residues. J was trimmed by 1 base and V by 6 bases; bases with no gene match: 2. The chain's CDR3 is CASRRQGSYEQYF. The DNA of the CDR3 is TGTGCCAGCAGGCGACAGGGGTCCTACGAGCAGTACTTC.

This clone was counted a few times. This chain connects TRBV9 to TRBJ1-4; D unclear. Germline lookup yields CDR1 SGDLS and CDR2 YYNGEE. V lost 2 bases to trimming and J lost 0 bases, with 5 bases between them. The CDR3 covers 14 residues. The CDR3 region is CASSVASTNEKLFF. Here the CDR3 DNA reads TGTGCCAGCAGCGTGGCATCAACTAATGAAAAACTGTTTTTT.

The chain recombines TRBV7-2 with TRBJ2-4, with D hard to call. Between the trimmed V and J ends, which lost 1 base and 0 bases, there was a span of 13 bases. There are 17 residues in the CDR3. The germline gives CDR1 SGHTA, CDR2 FQGNSA. DNA for the CDR3: TGTGCCAGCAGCTTAGGGAGCAGCTCATTAGCCAAAAACATTCAGTACTTC. Amino acid sequence: CASSLGSSSLAKNIQYF. Based on the CDR3 plus reference TRBV7-2 and TRBJ2-4, the full variable domain is GAGVSQSPSNKVTEKGKDVELRCDPISGHTALYWYRQSLGQGLEFLIYFQGNSAPDKSGLPSDRFSAERTGGSVSTLTIQRTQQEDSAVYLCASSLGSSSLAKNIQYFGAGTRLSVL.

The chain links TRBV6-1 to TRBJ1-2, with D perhaps matching TRBD1 (5 bases). The V gene's germline CDR1 is MNHNS and CDR2 SASEGT. This CDR3 contains 11 residues. Trimming pared 3 bases from V and 7 bases from J, leaving 6 bases between. For the CDR3, the DNA is TGTGCCAGCAGTGACAGGGTTGGCTACACCTTC. It encodes CASSDRVGYTF.

The chain employs TRBV6-4 and TRBJ2-3; D is uncertain. Per germline, CDR1 MRHNA and CDR2 SNTAGT. V shed 0 bases and J shed 1 base, with 8 bases lying between them. The CDR3 spans 15 residues. The CDR3 bases are TGTGCCAGCAGTGACTCTCCCGTCCGCACAGATACGCAGTATTTT. Its protein is CASSDSPVRTDTQYF.

The chain is built from TRBV19 and TRBJ2-3, with 11 bases fitting TRBD2. The germline gives CDR1 LNHDA, CDR2 SQIVND (reference sequence). J gave up 2 bases and V 7 bases, and 2 bases lay outside the gene matches. The CDR3 totals 14 residues. CDR3 protein: CASKGLAVTDTQYF. For the CDR3, the DNA is TGTGCCAGTAAGGGACTAGCGGTCACAGATACGCAGTATTTT.

The genes are TRBV5-6 and TRBJ2-2, with D possibly being TRBD2 (6 bases). The V gene lost 5 bases and the J gene lost 6 bases, with 11 bases spanning the gap. CDR3 length: 13 amino acids. CDR1 and CDR2 from the germline V gene are SGHDT and YYEEEE. The CDR3 loop reads CASRELASGELFF. For the CDR3, the DNA is TGTGCCAGCAGGGAACTAGCATCCGGGGAGCTGTTTTTT.

This chain links TRBV6-5 with TRBJ2-1, with 7 positions matching TRBD2. CDR1 is MNHEY and CDR2 is SVGAGI in the germline V gene. Trimming removed 0 bases from V and 4 bases from J; junction bases left unmatched: 0. The CDR3 is made up of 14 amino acids. CDR3 residues: CASSYSRGYNEQFF. CDR3 in DNA: TGTGCCAGCAGTTACTCGCGGGGGTACAATGAGCAGTTCTTC.

The chain is built from TRBV6-6 and TRBJ1-6; 7 nucleotides align to TRBD1. This CDR3 is built from 15 residues. J lost 7 bases, V lost 4 bases, and 7 bases had no gene match. The V gene's germline CDR1 is MNHNY and CDR2 SVGAGI (reference sequence). The CDR3 bases are TGTGCCAGCAGTTCCCTCGGGACAGAAAATTCACCCCTCCACTTT. Residues: CASSSLGTENSPLHF.

The chain uses TRBV7-9 and TRBJ2-3, with 10 bases lining up with TRBD2. This CDR3 has 15 amino acids. J gave up 4 bases and V 4 bases, and 5 bases lay outside the gene matches. Germline CDR1 is SEHNR and CDR2 is FQNEAQ (reference sequence). The CDR3 region is CASSSSGGPADTQYF. The CDR3 DNA follows: TGTGCCAGCAGCTCTAGCGGGGGCCCGGCAGATACGCAGTATTTT.

The chain joins TRBV24-1 to TRBJ2-1; TRBD2 agrees at 12 bases. J was trimmed by 2 bases and V by 5 bases; bases with no gene match: 0. The germline gives CDR1 KGHDR, CDR2 SFDVKD. CDR3 length equals 15 residues. In DNA, the CDR3 is TGTGCCACCAGTGCTAGCGGGGGGGCCTACAATGAGCAGTTCTTC. Residues: CATSASGGAYNEQFF.

The CDR3 loop is CASSMDRGHTQYF. The DNA for the CDR3 is TGTGCCAGCAGCATGGACAGGGGGCATACGCAGTATTTT. The chain uses TRBV7-3 and TRBJ2-3; TRBD1 aligns across 11 bases. Germline CDR1 SGHTA, CDR2 FQGTGA. With 5 bases clipped from V and 7 bases from J, the junction kept 2 bases outside the gene matches. CDR3 length: 13 residues.

CDR3 nucleotides: TGCGCCAGCCGGACAGGGGGATTGAACTATGGCTACACCTTC. This sequence encodes CASRTGGLNYGYTF. The gene calls are TRBV5-1 and TRBJ1-2; 10 nucleotides line up with TRBD1. The V segment lost 7 bases and the J segment 2 bases; nucleotides outside the gene matches: 5. The CDR3 totals 14 residues. Germline V lookup: CDR1 SGHRS, CDR2 YFSETQ.

V is TRBV2 and J is TRBJ1-2; TRBD1 aligns across 7 bases. V dropped 5 bases and J dropped 3; count of bases not matched to a gene: 15. The length of the CDR3 is 17 residues. Germline-derived CDR1 and CDR2 are SNHLY and FYNNEI. CDR3 amino acids: CASSLSVAGGRDYGYTF. The DNA for the CDR3 is TGTGCCAGCAGTCTTTCCGTTGCAGGGGGACGGGACTATGGCTACACCTTC.

The V gene is TRBV29-1, the J gene TRBJ1-2; maybe TRBD1 (5 bases). This CDR3 region has 12 residues. Germline values: CDR1 SQVTM, CDR2 ANQGSEA. Trimming cost V 6 bases and J 6 bases, with 14 bases left between them. The CDR3 sequence is CSVGGGSDGYTF. The CDR3 DNA is TGCAGCGTCGGGGGGGGGTCTGATGGCTACACCTTC.

The V gene is TRBV6-5, the J gene TRBJ1-4, with 7 positions matching TRBD1. The J segment lost 8 bases and the V segment lost 5 bases, leaving 8 bases of the junction unmatched. Per germline, CDR1 MNHEY and CDR2 SVGAGI. The CDR3 has 14 residues. For the CDR3, the DNA is TGTGCCAGCAGTACGGGGACAGCTCCGGAAAAACTGTTTTTT. Amino acids: CASSTGTAPEKLFF.

The chain is built from TRBV30 and TRBJ2-3, with D perhaps matching TRBD1 (5 bases). In germline, CDR1 is GTSNPN, CDR2 SVGIG (reference sequence). V was pared by 3 bases and J by 3 bases, with 13 bases between. This CDR3 is 14 amino acids long. CDR3 region: CAWREGDYTDTQYF. The CDR3 nucleotides read TGTGCCTGGAGGGAAGGGGATTATACAGATACGCAGTATTTT.

The chain uses TRBV7-2 and TRBJ2-7; 10 bases match TRBD2. The germline CDR1 and CDR2 sequences are SGHTA and FQGNSA. CDR3 length equals 16 residues. Trimming cost V 1 base and J 4 bases; bases outside gene matches: 7. The CDR3 DNA reads as TGTGCCAGCAGCTTAGAGCGGGCTAGCGGGGGTTACGAGCAGTACTTC. This translates into CASSLERASGGYEQYF.

The chain has TRBV30 and TRBJ2-5; D unclear. CDR3 length: 12 amino acids. Germline CDR1 reads GTSNPN; CDR2 reads SVGIG (reference sequence). V shed 2 bases and J shed 3 bases, with 7 bases lying between them. CDR3 region: CAWSPAKETQYF. CDR3 in DNA: TGTGCCTGGAGTCCCGCGAAAGAGACCCAGTACTTC.